The subject of this entry is one T cell receptor beta chain. It lacks a known antigen. It has no much larger one-base neighbor in the sample; base qualities were not kept. The donors were healthy, HIV-negative adults with no recently reported acute infections or vaccinations. Only Caucasian adults living in Nashville, Tennessee, USA were represented among the donors. CD4+ T cells were enriched by magnetic negative selection; naive cells were then positively selected on CD45RA, and the negative fraction formed the memory subset. Blood was collected by leukapheresis, and PBMCs were isolated by Ficoll-Histopaque density gradient centrifugation and then cryopreserved in liquid nitrogen vapor phase. Analytical flow cytometry was used to check the purity and quantity of each magnetically sorted T cell population. Genomic DNA was isolated from each sorted fraction and quantified by UV absorbance on a Nanodrop 2000c.

This record belongs to a study of shared clonotypes between healthy human individuals (dated by TCRdb to about 2020). General notes on the study: A couple of women and a few men aged 18 to 49 years were included in the cohort. For each donor, CD4 naive and CD4 memory were each run on three plates, CD8 naive on two plates, and CD8 memory on one plate. Different laboratories and diverse techniques were used to prepare libraries and sequence TCR repertoires, to increase sequencing depth and limit assay-specific biases. To estimate repertoire size and how much clonotypes are shared between individuals, the study performed deep sequencing of blood TCR repertoires from a handful of healthy adults. Each donor's leukapheresis produced roughly between roughly 0.9 and 9 billion PBMCs. Paper-wide results and their limitations: Rarefaction of sorted-subset datasets indicated incomplete sequencing despite the large sequencing depth. The small number of donors limited the genetic and exposure-history diversity represented. About 4.5% of naive CD4, roughly 3.6% of naive CD8, about 2.5% of memory CD4, and around 0.4% of memory CD8 clonotypes were shared across a few donors. Compared with non-shared clonotypes, clonotypes shared by all four sorted-subset donors had higher generation probabilities. Sampling was limited to blood, and TCR repertoires in tissue likely differ from TCR repertoires in blood. Pairwise subsampling led to the expectation that sequencing depth would affect the degree of clonotype sharing among donors. Larger estimated clonotype richness was generally found for naive subsets than for memory subsets.

Using the deep immunoSEQ assay, multiplex PCR amplified TCR CDR3 regions from genomic DNA. Extracted genomic DNA from each cell subset was distributed evenly across all wells of several immunoSEQ 96-well plates, and each plate was treated as a replicate. For sorted subsets, each replicate PCR was loaded with 150 to 250 ng genomic DNA, equivalent to some 31,000 T cell genomes. Purified libraries were quantified with a Qubit 3.0 fluorometer, sized on a Bioanalyzer 2100, and re-quantified with the KAPA Library Quantification kit. A separate single-read 150-cycle Illumina NextSeq 550 flow cell was used to sequence each immunoSEQ 96-well plate. Per the authors' processing: Because only junctional sequences without quality scores were contained in the immunoSEQ output, filtering matching that applied to full-length reads could not be performed. To assign V/J genes and CDR3, sequences were annotated against IMGT germline references using PyIR, a Python wrapper for IgBLAST v1.9. Reads were removed for weak V/J assignments (E-value above 1e-6), missing CDR3, stop codons, out-of-frame junctions, or ambiguous translated residues. A V3J clonotype was defined by an identical inferred V gene, J gene, and CDR3 amino acid sequence. Percentage overlap between repertoires was computed as shared unique clonotypes divided by the size of the smaller repertoire. Richness of each repertoire was evaluated using RTK rarefaction, the Chao1 estimator, and Recon v2.1 estimates of unobserved clonotypes. Generation probabilities for all TCRbeta clonotypes obtained by the gDNA method from a handful of donors were computed using OLGA. TCRdb obtained this table from immuneACCESS and retained in-frame rearrangements with V and J assigned. These tables miss some clones; where compared with another copy, unresolved V genes account for less than half of the shortfall, and the remainder is unexplained. The V and J calls and clone size are taken from that table; D and trimming were inferred from the DNA. The sample contains 950,000 to 1,300,000 clones, approximately 68% of them found a single time. The top ten constitute around 1.4% of the sample.

Source material: memory CD4+ T cells sorted from blood. What the cell subset or site label conveys for this sample: CD45RA-negative fraction. The TCR was taken from a man aged 18 to 35 in good health.

The nucleotide sequence reads as follows: TGCGCCAGCAGCTTGCTGGGACAGGGTGTTGGAAACACCATATATTTT. This translates into CASSLLGQGVGNTIYF. The V gene is TRBV5-1 and the J gene is TRBJ1-3; 9 bases in the junction line up with TRBD1. From cysteine to phenylalanine, the CDR3 is 16 amino acids long. Only CDR3 DNA remains: 48 bases, in frame from the first base. CDR1 and CDR2, per the germline V gene, are SGHRS and YFSETQ. Germline trimming amounts to 1 base on V and 3 bases on J, with 5 as the count of junction bases outside the gene matches.